These 14 T cell receptor beta chains were all obtained from the same sample, sequenced in a study of T cells in Graves' hyperthyroidism and ophthalmopathy (dated by TCRdb to about 2019). Library preparation was by multiplex PCR. Sequenced on an Illumina HiSeq 2000. The TCR beta CDR3 regions were amplified from the RNA transcripts. The first round of RT-PCR for the TCR CDR3 was performed with the HTBI primer set and the Qiagen OneStep RT-PCR kit. The public reads were reprocessed in TCRdb via fastp at Q25 and MiXCR, keeping in-frame beta chains. All rows with the same CDR3 protein become a single entry with the most common DNA and genes. A total of about 360,000 distinct CDR3 sequences appear in this sample, roughly 14% of them only once. Clones ranked in the top ten supply around 30% of the sample. Sequencing was done on a sample of blood. These receptor sequences come from a woman aged 18 to 35 with Graves' hyperthyroidism that later progressed to Graves' ophthalmopathy.

In this sample, this clonotype turned up a few times. The V and J genes are TRBV20-1 and TRBJ2-1, with D perhaps matching TRBD1 or TRBD2 (5 bases each). V was shortened by 5 bases and J by 3 bases, with 17 bases between the two germline ends. Per germline, CDR1 DFQATT and CDR2 SNEGSKA (reference sequence). The CDR3 consists of 15 residues. CDR3: CSAPGTTLLYNEQFF. The CDR3 nucleotides are TGCAGTGCTCCCGGGACCACGCTACTCTACAATGAGCAGTTCTTC.

This chain uses TRBV29-1 with TRBJ2-7; TRBD1 aligns across 8 bases. The V and J ends lost 7 bases and 3 bases, in that order; junction bases with no gene match: 11. CDR3 length: 14 residues. Per the germline V gene, CDR1 is SQVTM and CDR2 is ANQGSEA. The CDR3 DNA is TGCAGCGCGGGGTGGGACAGGCCTTACTACGAGCAGTACTTC. It encodes CSAGWDRPYYEQYF.

This sequence joins TRBV4-1 and TRBJ1-1, with D unresolved. V lost 4 bases, J lost 2 bases, and 8 bases lay in between. This CDR3 region has 13 residues. The germline V gene has CDR1 MGHRA and CDR2 YSYEKL. In DNA form, the CDR3 reads TGCGCCAGCAGCCCCAAGTTTAACACTGAAGCTTTCTTT. Amino acids: CASSPKFNTEAFF.

This clonotype was detected a few times. V and J are TRBV7-2 and TRBJ1-2, with 7 bases identical to TRBD1. V shed 4 bases and J 6 bases; nucleotides not matched to a gene: 5. CDR1 and CDR2 from the germline V gene are SGHTA and FQGNSA. This CDR3 has 13 amino acids. The CDR3 protein is CASSSSGGDGYTF. The CDR3 nucleotides are TGTGCCAGCAGCTCCTCAGGGGGTGATGGCTACACCTTC.

CDR3 in amino acids: CSATPGQVYEQYF. CDR3 in DNA: TGCAGTGCTACTCCGGGACAGGTCTACGAGCAGTACTTC. This chain connects TRBV20-1 to TRBJ2-7; 8 nucleotides line up with TRBD1. The length of the CDR3 is 13 residues. The V segment lost 4 bases and the J segment 3 bases; nucleotides outside the gene matches: 5. Germline V gene data show CDR1 as DFQATT and CDR2 as SNEGSKA (reference sequence).

This clonotype has at least ten counts. This chain joins TRBV4-1 and TRBJ1-1; TRBD1 is a possible D gene (5 bases). CDR3 size: 14 residues. V was clipped by 3 bases and J by 0 bases, with 8 bases between them. Germline assignment: CDR1 MGHRA and CDR2 YSYEKL. The CDR3 DNA sequence: TGCGCCAGCAGCCAGGCACAGGTGAACACTGAAGCTTTCTTT. This gives the protein CASSQAQVNTEAFF.

This clonotype has at least ten counts. The V call is TRBV7-9, the J call TRBJ1-2; D remains unclear. The CDR3 is 16 residues long. CDR1 and CDR2 from the germline V gene are SEHNR and FQNEAQ (reference sequence). V gave up 2 bases and J gave up 4 bases, with 17 bases separating them. DNA of the CDR3: TGTGCCAGCAGCTTATCAATGGGTGCCCAAGGCTATGGCTACACCTTC. Amino acids: CASSLSMGAQGYGYTF.

The chain couples TRBV19 to TRBJ2-5; no clear D. Germline-derived CDR1 and CDR2 are LNHDA and SQIVND (reference sequence). Trimming removed 1 base at V and 2 bases at J, with 5 bases between. The CDR3 runs 13 residues. The DNA of the CDR3 is TGTGCCAGTAGTATAGGAGGACAAGAGACCCAGTACTTC. Amino acid sequence: CASSIGGQETQYF.

This clonotype was counted many times. This sequence joins TRBV20-1 and TRBJ2-1, with TRBD1 matching 7 bases. With V trimmed by 4 bases and J by 10 bases, 10 bases remained unmatched. CDR1 and CDR2 (germline): DFQATT, SNEGSKA (reference sequence). This CDR3 has 13 amino acids. CDR3 in DNA: TGCAGTGCTACGAACACAGGGGTGGGGGAGCAGTTCTTC. Translation gives CSATNTGVGEQFF.

This chain joins TRBV5-3 and TRBJ2-1, with 9 bases fitting TRBD1. TRBV5-3 is annotated as an ORF whose role is uncertain. Germline trimming cut 8 bases from V and 4 bases from J; bases unmatched to any gene: 16. The CDR3 runs 17 residues. CDR3 amino acids: CASSQTMGTGFYNEQFF. Here the CDR3 DNA reads TGTGCCAGCAGCCAGACGATGGGGACAGGGTTTTACAATGAGCAGTTCTTC.

This clonotype was seen a handful of times. The rearrangement uses TRBV10-3 and TRBJ2-7; 9 nucleotides agree with TRBD2. This CDR3 is built from 13 residues. The germline V gene has CDR1 ENHRY and CDR2 SYGVKD. The J segment lost 4 bases and the V segment lost 10 bases, leaving 8 bases of the junction unmatched. The CDR3 reads CATLLAGGYEQYF. The CDR3 DNA reads TGTGCCACCCTACTAGCGGGTGGATACGAGCAGTACTTC.

This clonotype was detected ten times or more. V and J are TRBV28 and TRBJ1-1; D gene uncertain. V gave up 5 bases and J gave up 4 bases, with 14 bases separating them. The CDR3 is made up of 14 amino acids. Germline assignment: CDR1 MDHEN and CDR2 SYDVKM. The DNA of the CDR3 is TGTGCCAGCAGTCTCGTCCTGGATGGCACTGAAGCTTTCTTT. Translated, it gives CASSLVLDGTEAFF. The full variable domain, rest sourced from reference TRBV28 and TRBJ1-1, is DVKVTQSSRYLVKRTGEKVFLECVQDMDHENMFWYRQDPGLGLRLIYFSYDVKMKEKGDIPEGYSVSREKKERFSLILESASTNQTSMYLCASSLVLDGTEAFFGQGTRLTVV.

CDR3 protein: CASRTGGESYGYTF. Here the CDR3 DNA reads TGTGCCAGCAGAACAGGGGGCGAATCCTATGGCTACACCTTC. This chain links TRBV6-1 with TRBJ1-2, with 9 bases matching TRBD1. After removal of 6 bases from V and 4 bases from J, the junction contained 6 bases not matched to a gene. CDR1 MNHNS and CDR2 SASEGT come from the germline V gene. This CDR3 contains 14 residues.

At least ten counts were recorded for this clonotype. The J gene is TRBJ2-3, the V gene TRBV27; D unclear. CDR1 is MNHEY and CDR2 is SMNVEV in the germline V gene (reference sequence). Deletions cut 10 bases from V and 6 bases from J, with 8 bases between. The CDR3 runs to 10 residues. CDR3 sequence: CATRYDTQYF. For the CDR3, the DNA is TGTGCCACCCGATACGATACGCAGTATTTT.